These 32 T cell receptor beta chains share one sample of origin, sequenced in a study of control samples from healthy donors and cancer patients. Clones were sequenced by immunoSEQ multiplex PCR, and TCRdb holds only the in-frame ones, with some missing. The sample has around 120,000 clones, approximately 90% seen once; the top ten hold 7.8%. The specimen was blood. The receptor source for this set is a woman aged 18-35 years in good health.

The gene calls are TRBV7-2 and TRBJ2-1; D may match TRBD1 or TRBD2 (7 bases each). CDR3 length: 14 residues. Germline V CDR1 and CDR2: SGHTA, FQGNSA. Trimming removed 2 bases from V and 9 bases from J, with 14 bases in between. CDR3 region: CASSLYSRGGEQFF. For the CDR3, the DNA is TGTGCCAGCAGCTTATATTCCAGGGGGGGTGAGCAGTTCTTC.

The chain has TRBV11-2 and TRBJ2-1; D gene ambiguous. CDR1 is SGHAT, CDR2 FQNNGV, per germline. This CDR3 contains 12 residues. Trimming cost V 3 bases and J 8 bases, with 8 bases left between them. This CDR3 is CASSFMSDEQFF. DNA for the CDR3: TGTGCCAGCAGCTTTATGAGCGATGAGCAGTTCTTC.

This chain links TRBV7-2 with TRBJ2-4; maybe TRBD1 (6 bases). The V gene lost 2 bases and the J gene lost 4 bases, with 6 bases spanning the gap. The CDR3 totals 13 residues. CDR1 SGHTA and CDR2 FQGNSA come from the germline V gene. In DNA form, the CDR3 reads TGTGCCAGCAGCTTAAGGGGGAAAAACATTCAGTACTTC. Translating it yields CASSLRGKNIQYF.

This sequence joins TRBV7-8 and TRBJ2-3, with TRBD1 as a possible D gene (6 bases). The V gene lost 6 bases and the J gene lost 0 bases, with 28 bases spanning the gap. The germline CDR1 and CDR2 sequences are SGHVS and FQNEAQ. The CDR3 runs to 20 residues. The CDR3 loop reads CASRSHPDRLSVLSTDTQYF. The CDR3 DNA sequence: TGTGCCAGCAGGAGCCACCCGGACAGACTCTCAGTTCTGAGCACAGATACGCAGTATTTT.

The V and J genes are TRBV5-5 and TRBJ2-7; no clear D. The CDR3 length is 13 residues. V was cut by 5 bases and J by 2 bases, with 11 bases left in between. Looked up from germline, CDR1 is SGHKS and CDR2 is YYEKEE (reference sequence). In nucleotides, the CDR3 is TGTGCCAGCAGGTTCAGACAAGCCTACGAGCAGTACTTC. Translating gives CASRFRQAYEQYF.

The V and J genes are TRBV19 and TRBJ2-3, with D hard to call. The CDR3 is 14 amino acids. Trimming stripped 5 bases from V and 1 base from J, with 10 bases between. Germline V lookup: CDR1 LNHDA, CDR2 SQIVND (reference sequence). Written as DNA, the CDR3 is TGTGCCAGTAGTTTAAGCCAGGGCACAGATACGCAGTATTTT. Its translation: CASSLSQGTDTQYF. Complete variable domain (other parts from reference TRBV19 and TRBJ2-3): DGGITQSPKYLFRKEGQNVTLSCEQNLNHDAMYWYRQDPGQGLRLIYYSQIVNDFQKGDIAEGYSVSREKKESFPLTVTSAQKNPTAFYLCASSLSQGTDTQYFGPGTRLTVL.

This chain connects TRBV2 to TRBJ1-5; 7 positions agree with TRBD1. Germline V gives CDR1 SNHLY, CDR2 FYNNEI. This CDR3 comprises 15 residues. Trimming removed 5 bases from V and 4 bases from J; junction bases left unmatched: 8. CDR3 region: CASSPPGQINQPQHF. DNA of the CDR3: TGTGCCAGCAGTCCACCGGGACAGATTAATCAGCCCCAGCATTTT.

V is TRBV14 and J is TRBJ1-2, with D uncertain. V dropped 0 bases and J dropped 6 bases, with 14 bases sitting between them. This CDR3 is 15 amino acids long. CDR1 is SGHDN, CDR2 FVKESK, per germline. DNA for the CDR3: TGTGCCAGCAGCCAAGATCAGGAACGGACCGATGGCTACACCTTC. Its translation is CASSQDQERTDGYTF. Full variable domain (missing parts from reference TRBV14 and TRBJ1-2): EAGVTQFPSHSVIEKGQTVTLRCDPISGHDNLYWYRRVMGKEIKFLLHFVKESKQDESGMPNNRFLAERTGGTYSTLKVQPAELEDSGVYFCASSQDQERTDGYTFGSGTRLTVV.

The rearrangement uses TRBV20-1 and TRBJ2-1; D gene ambiguous. The CDR3 contains 15 residues. Germline CDR1 reads DFQATT; CDR2 reads SNEGSKA (reference sequence). V dropped 3 bases and J dropped 5 bases, with 17 bases sitting between them. This CDR3 is CSASPTPKSDNEQFF. In DNA form, the CDR3 reads TGCAGTGCTAGTCCTACCCCGAAGTCGGACAATGAGCAGTTCTTC.

The rearrangement links TRBV5-6 to TRBJ1-6; the match to TRBD1 covers 8 bases. CDR1 is SGHDT and CDR2 is YYEEEE in the germline V gene. Trimming cost V 4 bases and J 8 bases; bases outside gene matches: 8. CDR3 length: 15 residues. The DNA for the CDR3 is TGTGCCAGCAGCATACTGGACAGGGTTGATTCACCCCTCCACTTT. Translation: CASSILDRVDSPLHF.

The chain recombines TRBV9 with TRBJ2-7; D may correspond to TRBD1 or TRBD2 (6 bases each). The germline CDR1 and CDR2 sequences are SGDLS and YYNGEE. This CDR3 has 15 amino acids. Between the trimmed V and J ends, which lost 1 base and 4 bases, there was a span of 15 bases. CDR3 residues: CASSVSSGGVYEQYF. Here the CDR3 DNA reads TGTGCCAGCAGCGTAAGTTCCGGGGGCGTTTACGAGCAGTACTTC. Full variable domain (outside the CDR3, taken from reference TRBV9 and TRBJ2-7): DSGVTQTPKHLITATGQRVTLRCSPRSGDLSVYWYQQSLDQGLQFLIQYYNGEERAKGNILERFSAQQFPDLHSELNLSSLELGDSALYFCASSVSSGGVYEQYFGPGTRLTVT.

This clone was seen a single time. The chain couples TRBV28 to TRBJ1-2; a possible D gene is TRBD1 (5 bases). This CDR3 has 14 residues. V was shortened by 5 bases and J by 8 bases, with 18 bases between the two germline ends. Per the germline V gene, CDR1 is MDHEN and CDR2 is SYDVKM. DNA of the CDR3: TGTGCCAGCAGTCCAACTCGTGGGGGGGACGGCTACACCTTC. Its translation: CASSPTRGGDGYTF.

This chain uses TRBV5-6 with TRBJ2-7; D is ambiguous. Trimming removed 0 bases at V and 4 bases at J, with 2 bases between. CDR3 length equals 11 residues. Germline V gene sequence: CDR1 SGHDT, CDR2 YYEEEE. The CDR3 loop is CASSLGYEQYF. The DNA of the CDR3 is TGTGCCAGCAGCTTGGGTTACGAGCAGTACTTC.

The chain employs TRBV12-5 and TRBJ2-7; D is perhaps TRBD1 or TRBD2 (5 bases each). V was cut by 6 bases and J by 1 base, with 10 bases left in between. CDR3 length: 13 amino acids. CDR1 is LGHNT and CDR2 is FRNRAP in the germline V gene. The CDR3 sequence is CASGRDGSYEQYF. The CDR3 bases are TGTGCTAGTGGCCGGGACGGTTCCTACGAGCAGTACTTC. Variable domain in full (rest from reference TRBV12-5 and TRBJ2-7): DARVTQTPRHKVTEMGQEVTMRCQPILGHNTVFWYRQTMMQGLELLAYFRNRAPLDDSGMPKDRFSAEMPDATLATLKIQPSEPRDSAVYFCASGRDGSYEQYFGPGTRLTVT.

In nucleotides, the CDR3 is TGTGCCAGCAGCTCCCCCGTGCGGGAGGACTCCTACAATGAGCAGTTCTTC. It encodes CASSSPVREDSYNEQFF. The chain has TRBV27 and TRBJ2-1; 8 bases agree with TRBD2. The CDR3 sequence is 17 residues long. Germline trimming cut 6 bases from V and 0 bases from J; bases unmatched to any gene: 10. Germline values: CDR1 MNHEY, CDR2 SMNVEV (reference sequence).

The rearrangement uses TRBV30 and TRBJ1-4; the D is unclear. This CDR3 comprises 13 residues. Trimming took 3 bases from V and 4 from J, leaving 9 bases between them. Germline lookup yields CDR1 GTSNPN and CDR2 SVGIG (reference sequence). This CDR3 reads CAWSPGYNEKLFF. Written as DNA, the CDR3 is TGTGCCTGGAGCCCGGGTTATAATGAAAAACTGTTTTTT.

The genes are TRBV28 and TRBJ1-2; D not resolved. Germline V gene lookup returns CDR1 MDHEN and CDR2 SYDVKM. Between the trimmed V and J ends, which lost 8 bases and 2 bases, there was a span of 12 bases. The CDR3 length is 13 residues. The CDR3 reads CASAPAKNYGYTF. DNA of the CDR3: TGTGCCAGCGCCCCAGCAAAAAACTATGGCTACACCTTC.

The chain has TRBV7-3 and TRBJ2-3; D unclear. With 2 bases removed from V and 4 bases from J, the gap between germline ends came to 7 bases. The CDR3 extends over 13 amino acids. Germline CDR1 and CDR2: SGHTA and FQGTGA. CDR3 nucleotide sequence: TGTGCCAGCAGCTTAGTAGGGTCAGATACGCAGTATTTT. This codes for CASSLVGSDTQYF.

The chain carries TRBV7-3 and TRBJ2-3; TRBD2 matches 11 bases. The germline CDR1 and CDR2 sequences are SGHTA and FQGTGA. The CDR3 consists of 17 residues. V lost 1 base and J lost 5; bases outside the gene matches: 8. CDR3 residues: CASSLMTLAGGGDTQYF. CDR3 DNA: TGTGCCAGCAGCTTAATGACCCTAGCGGGGGGTGGAGATACGCAGTATTTT.

V is TRBV3-1 (or the pseudogene TRBV3-2) and J is TRBJ2-5, with D tentatively TRBD1 (7 bases). The CDR3 loop spans 13 amino acids. Germline-derived CDR1 and CDR2 are LGHDT and YNNKEL (reference sequence). Between the trimmed V and J ends, which lost 1 base and 9 bases, there was a span of 12 bases. CDR3 nucleotide sequence: TGTGCCAGCAGCCAAGCGGCCAGGGGGGCCCAGTACTTC. Translated: CASSQAARGAQYF.

This sequence joins TRBV28 and TRBJ2-1, with 7 bases identical to TRBD1. This CDR3 region has 13 residues. Germline CDR1 and CDR2: MDHEN and SYDVKM. V gave up 7 bases and J gave up 7 bases; unmatched junction bases: 7. CDR3 DNA: TGTGCCAGCAAATCGCACAGGGGTAATGAGCAGTTCTTC. Amino acids: CASKSHRGNEQFF.

J is TRBJ2-5 and V is TRBV11-2; 10 nucleotides agree with TRBD2. CDR1 and CDR2 from the germline V gene are SGHAT and FQNNGV. The CDR3 extends over 17 amino acids. The junction had 7 bases not matched to a gene; V was cut back by 2 bases and J by 1 base. CDR3 DNA sequence: TGTGCCAGCAGCTTACCGACGGGACTAGCGCTCCAAGAGACCCAGTACTTC. Translating it yields CASSLPTGLALQETQYF.

The chain carries TRBV24-1 and TRBJ2-1; 7 positions agree with TRBD1. Per the germline V gene, CDR1 is KGHDR and CDR2 is SFDVKD. The CDR3 is 14 residues long. Trimming at V came to 7 bases and at J to 7 bases, leaving 9 bases not matched to a gene. CDR3 region: CATRGEGGMNEQFF. CDR3 DNA sequence: TGTGCCACCAGGGGGGAAGGGGGCATGAATGAGCAGTTCTTC.

The chain combines TRBV21-1 with TRBJ1-2. TRBV21-1 is a pseudogene. The CDR3 covers 15 residues. CDR3 sequence (DNA): TGTGCCAGCAGCCTGGGCGACGGACCCCACTATGGCTACACCTTC. Translation: CASSLGDGPHYGYTF.

This chain links TRBV28 with TRBJ2-7; 7 bases match TRBD2. The CDR3 sequence is 16 residues long. Trimming at V came to 1 base and at J to 2 bases, leaving 8 bases not matched to a gene. Germline values: CDR1 MDHEN, CDR2 SYDVKM. The CDR3 loop is CASSLSTVTSAYEQYF. The CDR3 region has the DNA TGTGCCAGCAGTTTATCGACAGTCACTAGCGCCTACGAGCAGTACTTC.

The chain has TRBV7-9 and TRBJ2-1; TRBD1 or TRBD2 may be the D gene (5 bases each). The CDR3 consists of 14 residues. V was pared by 4 bases and J by 4 bases, with 11 bases between. Germline V gene data show CDR1 as SEHNR and CDR2 as FQNEAQ (reference sequence). CDR3 coding DNA: TGTGCCAGCAGCTCTAGGGACCTTTACAATGAGCAGTTCTTC. This gives the protein CASSSRDLYNEQFF.

The chain uses TRBV7-6 and TRBJ2-2, with a weak D call TRBD2 (5 bases). There are 15 residues in the CDR3. Germline V gene data show CDR1 as SGHVS and CDR2 as FNYEAQ. Trimming took off 4 bases at V and 3 bases at J, with 12 bases between the two ends. The CDR3 is CASSSTPGDTGELFF. CDR3 nucleotides: TGTGCCAGCAGCTCAACGCCCGGGGACACCGGGGAGCTGTTTTTT.

The gene calls are TRBV10-3 and TRBJ1-1; D is possibly TRBD1 (5 bases). The ends were cut back, 11 bases at V and 1 base at J, with 11 bases in the middle. Germline CDR1 is ENHRY and CDR2 is SYGVKD. This CDR3 region has 12 residues. The CDR3 DNA sequence: TGTGCCGTGGGACGCGCGAACACTGAAGCTTTCTTT. Protein: CAVGRANTEAFF.

The chain is built from TRBV6-5 and TRBJ1-2, with 8 bases lining up with TRBD1. This CDR3 is 13 amino acids long. The V and J ends lost 5 bases and 6 bases, in that order; junction bases with no gene match: 5. Germline CDR1 is MNHEY and CDR2 is SVGAGI. The CDR3 DNA follows: TGTGCCAGCAGTCTTAAACAGGGGGATGGCTACACCTTC. It specifies CASSLKQGDGYTF.

The gene calls are TRBV12-3 or TRBV12-4 and TRBJ1-5; D is ambiguous. V was clipped by 1 base and J by 6 bases, with 4 bases between them. The CDR3 is 12 residues long. The CDR3 protein is CASSLESQPQHF. In nucleotides, the CDR3 is TGTGCCAGCAGTTTAGAGAGTCAGCCCCAGCATTTT.

The chain couples TRBV2 to TRBJ2-2, with 8 bases that match TRBD2. The junction had 0 bases not matched to a gene; V was cut back by 6 bases and J by 0 bases. In germline, CDR1 is SNHLY, CDR2 FYNNEI. This CDR3 has 14 amino acids. CDR3 region: CASRLAANTGELFF. The CDR3 DNA sequence: TGTGCCAGCAGACTAGCGGCGAACACCGGGGAGCTGTTTTTT.

For this clone: A read error may produce the germline difference seen at one junction end. The V call is TRBV5-1, the J call TRBJ1-4, with a possible D match to TRBD1 (5 bases). Per the germline V gene, CDR1 is SGHRS and CDR2 is YFSETQ. The CDR3 spans 14 residues. The CDR3 bases are TGCGCCAGCAGATTGGGGGGGAGCAATGAAAAACTGTTTTTT. Residues: CASRLGGSNEKLFF.